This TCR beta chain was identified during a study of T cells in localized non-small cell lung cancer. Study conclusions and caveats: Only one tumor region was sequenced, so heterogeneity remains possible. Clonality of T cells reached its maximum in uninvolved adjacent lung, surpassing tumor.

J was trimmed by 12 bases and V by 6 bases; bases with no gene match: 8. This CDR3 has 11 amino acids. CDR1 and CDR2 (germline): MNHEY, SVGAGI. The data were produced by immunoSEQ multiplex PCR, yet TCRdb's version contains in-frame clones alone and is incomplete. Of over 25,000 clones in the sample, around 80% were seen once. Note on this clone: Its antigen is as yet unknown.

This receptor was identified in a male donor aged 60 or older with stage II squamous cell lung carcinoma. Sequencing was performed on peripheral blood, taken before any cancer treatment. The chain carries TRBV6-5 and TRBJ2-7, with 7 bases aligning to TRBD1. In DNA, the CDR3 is TGTGCCAGCAGCCTCGCCGGACAGGTGTACTTC. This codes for CASSLAGQVYF.